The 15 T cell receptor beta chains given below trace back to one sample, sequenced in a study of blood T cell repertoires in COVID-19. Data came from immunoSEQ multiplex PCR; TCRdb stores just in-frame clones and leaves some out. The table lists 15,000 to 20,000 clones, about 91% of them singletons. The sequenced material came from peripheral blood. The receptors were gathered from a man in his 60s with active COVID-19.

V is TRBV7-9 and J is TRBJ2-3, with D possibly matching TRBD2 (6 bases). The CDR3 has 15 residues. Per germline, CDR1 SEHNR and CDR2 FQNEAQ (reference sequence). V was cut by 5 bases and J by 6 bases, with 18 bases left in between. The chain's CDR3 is CASSALAGRSDTQYF. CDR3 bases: TGTGCCAGCAGCGCCTTGGCGGGGAGGTCGGATACGCAGTATTTT.

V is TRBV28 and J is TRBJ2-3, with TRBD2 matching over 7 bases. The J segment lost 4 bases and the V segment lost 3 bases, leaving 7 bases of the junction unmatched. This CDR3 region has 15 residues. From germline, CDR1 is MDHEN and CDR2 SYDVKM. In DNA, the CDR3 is TGTGCCAGCAGTTTTCTCCGGGCGGGGGCAGATACGCAGTATTTT. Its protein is CASSFLRAGADTQYF.

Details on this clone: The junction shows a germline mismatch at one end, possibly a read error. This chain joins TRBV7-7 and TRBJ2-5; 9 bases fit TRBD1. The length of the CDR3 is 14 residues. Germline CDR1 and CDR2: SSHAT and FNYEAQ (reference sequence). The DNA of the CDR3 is TGTGCTAGCAGCAGCGACAGGGGGTTCGGGACCCAGTACTTC. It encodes CASSSDRGFGTQYF.

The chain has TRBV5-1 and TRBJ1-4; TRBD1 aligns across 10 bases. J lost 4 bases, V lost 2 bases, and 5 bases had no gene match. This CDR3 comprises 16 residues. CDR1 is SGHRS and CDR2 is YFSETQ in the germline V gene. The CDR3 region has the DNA TGCGCCAGCAGCTTTGGACAGGGGGTTTTTAATGAAAAACTGTTTTTT. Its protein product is CASSFGQGVFNEKLFF.

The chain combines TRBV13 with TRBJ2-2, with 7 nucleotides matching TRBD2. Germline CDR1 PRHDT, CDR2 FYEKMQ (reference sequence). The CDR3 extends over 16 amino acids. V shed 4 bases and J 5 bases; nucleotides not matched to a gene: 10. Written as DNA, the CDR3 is TGTGCCAGCAGCTCGAGCGGGGCCTGGGGTACCGGGGAGCTGTTTTTT. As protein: CASSSSGAWGTGELFF.

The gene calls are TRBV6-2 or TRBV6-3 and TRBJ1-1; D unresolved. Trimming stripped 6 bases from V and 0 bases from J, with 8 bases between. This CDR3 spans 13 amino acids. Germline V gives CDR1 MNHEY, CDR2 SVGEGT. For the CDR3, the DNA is TGTGCCAGCAGCCCGGGCCTGAACACTGAAGCTTTCTTT. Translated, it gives CASSPGLNTEAFF.

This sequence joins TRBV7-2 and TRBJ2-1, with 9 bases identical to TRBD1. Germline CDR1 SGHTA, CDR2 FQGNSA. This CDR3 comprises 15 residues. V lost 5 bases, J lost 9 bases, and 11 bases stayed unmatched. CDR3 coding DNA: TGTGCCAGCAGCGACCGGGACAGGGTGGTTATTGAGCAGTTCTTC. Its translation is CASSDRDRVVIEQFF.

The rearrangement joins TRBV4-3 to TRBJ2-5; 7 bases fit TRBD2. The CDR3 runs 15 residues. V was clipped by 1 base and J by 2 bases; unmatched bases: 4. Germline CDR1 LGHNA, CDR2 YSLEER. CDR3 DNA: TGCGCCAGCAGCCAAGGTGTCGGGGGGCAAGAGACCCAGTACTTC. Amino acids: CASSQGVGGQETQYF.

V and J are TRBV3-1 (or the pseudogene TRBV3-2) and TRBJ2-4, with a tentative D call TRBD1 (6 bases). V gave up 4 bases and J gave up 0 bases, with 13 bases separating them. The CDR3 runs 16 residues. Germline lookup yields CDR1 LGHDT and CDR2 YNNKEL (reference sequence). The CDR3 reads CASSPGTHLAKNIQYF. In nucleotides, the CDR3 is TGTGCCAGCAGCCCCGGGACACACTTAGCCAAAAACATTCAGTACTTC.

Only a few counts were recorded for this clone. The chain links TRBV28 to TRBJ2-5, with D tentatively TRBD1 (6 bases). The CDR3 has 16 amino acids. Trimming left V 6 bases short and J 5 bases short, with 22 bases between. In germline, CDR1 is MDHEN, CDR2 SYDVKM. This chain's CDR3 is CASRIIQGGGAETQYF. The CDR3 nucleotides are TGTGCCAGCAGAATAATACAGGGTGGGGGAGCCGAGACCCAGTACTTC.

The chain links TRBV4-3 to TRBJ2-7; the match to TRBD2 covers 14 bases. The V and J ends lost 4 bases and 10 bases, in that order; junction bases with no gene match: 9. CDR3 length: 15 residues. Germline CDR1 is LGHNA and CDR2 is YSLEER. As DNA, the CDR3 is TGCGCCAGCAGCCGGACGGGGACTAGCGGGGGTTCTCAGTACTTC. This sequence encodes CASSRTGTSGGSQYF.

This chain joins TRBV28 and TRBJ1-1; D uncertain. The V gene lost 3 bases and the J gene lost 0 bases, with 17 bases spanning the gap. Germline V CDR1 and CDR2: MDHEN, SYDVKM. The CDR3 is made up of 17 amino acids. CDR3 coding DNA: TGTGCCAGCAGTTTGACATACTTCACAAGAATGAACACTGAAGCTTTCTTT. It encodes CASSLTYFTRMNTEAFF.

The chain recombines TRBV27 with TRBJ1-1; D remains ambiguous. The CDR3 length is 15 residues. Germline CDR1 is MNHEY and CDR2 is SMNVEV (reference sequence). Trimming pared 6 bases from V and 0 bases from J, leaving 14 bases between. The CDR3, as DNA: TGTGCCAGCAGCCTCATAACACCGATGAACACTGAAGCTTTCTTT. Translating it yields CASSLITPMNTEAFF.

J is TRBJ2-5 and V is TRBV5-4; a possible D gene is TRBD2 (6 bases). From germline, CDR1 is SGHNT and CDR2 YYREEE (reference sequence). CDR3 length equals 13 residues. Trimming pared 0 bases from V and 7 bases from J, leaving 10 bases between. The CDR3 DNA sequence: TGTGCCAGCAGCTTGGAACTAGCCGGGACCCAGTACTTC. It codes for CASSLELAGTQYF.

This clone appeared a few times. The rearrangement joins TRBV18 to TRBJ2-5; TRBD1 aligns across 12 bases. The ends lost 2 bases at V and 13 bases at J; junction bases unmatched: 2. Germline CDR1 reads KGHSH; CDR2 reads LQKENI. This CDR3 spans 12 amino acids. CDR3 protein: CASSPGTGGRYF. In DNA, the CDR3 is TGTGCCAGCTCACCAGGGACAGGGGGCCGGTACTTC. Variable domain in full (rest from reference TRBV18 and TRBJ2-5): NAGVMQNPRHLVRRRGQEARLRCSPMKGHSHVYWYRQLPEEGLKFMVYLQKENIIDESGMPKERFSAEFPKEGPSILRIQQVVRGDSAAYFCASSPGTGGRYFGPGTRLLVL.